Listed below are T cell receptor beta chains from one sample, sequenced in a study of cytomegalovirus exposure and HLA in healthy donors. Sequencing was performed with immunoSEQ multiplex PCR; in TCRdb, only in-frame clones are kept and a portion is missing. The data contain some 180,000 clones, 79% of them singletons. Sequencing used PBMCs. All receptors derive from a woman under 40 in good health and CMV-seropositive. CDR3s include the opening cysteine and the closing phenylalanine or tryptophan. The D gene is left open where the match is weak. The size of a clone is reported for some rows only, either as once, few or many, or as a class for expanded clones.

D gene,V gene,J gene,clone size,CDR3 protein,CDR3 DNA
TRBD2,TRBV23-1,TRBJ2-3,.,CASSQRGMRAGGDTDTQYF,TGCGCCAGCAGTCAAAGGGGGATGAGAGCGGGAGGGGACACAGATACGCAGTATTTT
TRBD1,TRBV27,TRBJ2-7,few,CASGRQGDSYEQYF,TGTGCCAGCGGCAGACAGGGGGATTCCTACGAGCAGTACTTC
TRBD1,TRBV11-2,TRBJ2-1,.,CASSPFTGANTYNEQFF,TGTGCCAGCAGCCCGTTCACAGGGGCAAACACCTACAATGAGCAGTTCTTC
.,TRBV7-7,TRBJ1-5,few,CASSLGPDQPQHF,TGTGCCAGCAGCTTAGGGCCTGATCAGCCCCAGCATTTT
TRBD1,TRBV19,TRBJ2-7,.,CASSTRQGGAEQYF,TGTGCCAGTAGTACCCGACAGGGGGGAGCCGAGCAGTACTTC
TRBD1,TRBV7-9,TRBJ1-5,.,CASSPLSDPGQGAGQPQHF,TGTGCCAGCAGCCCTCTATCGGACCCGGGACAGGGGGCAGGACAGCCCCAGCATTTT
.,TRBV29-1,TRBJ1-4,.,CSVGPRGGNNEKLFF,TGCAGCGTTGGCCCCAGGGGTGGGAATAATGAAAAACTGTTTTTT
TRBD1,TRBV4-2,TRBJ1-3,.,CASSQDLTGRSGNTIYF,TGTGCCAGCAGCCAAGATTTGACAGGGAGGTCTGGAAACACCATATATTTT
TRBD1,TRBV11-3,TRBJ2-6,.,CASSPGQGESGANVLTF,TGTGCCAGCAGCCCCGGACAGGGGGAATCTGGGGCCAACGTCCTGACTTTC
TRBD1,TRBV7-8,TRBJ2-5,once,CASSLSGTGEETQYF,TGTGCCAGCAGCTTATCGGGAACAGGGGAAGAGACCCAGTACTTC
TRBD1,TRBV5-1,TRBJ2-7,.,CASSLGDRGYEQYF,TGCGCCAGCAGCTTAGGCGACAGGGGTTACGAGCAGTACTTC
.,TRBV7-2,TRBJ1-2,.,CASSLDGGRGYTF,TGTGCCAGCAGCTTAGACGGGGGGCGTGGCTACACCTTC
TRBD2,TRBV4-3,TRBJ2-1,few,CASSQDRALAGANNEQFF,TGCGCCAGCAGCCAAGATAGGGCCTTAGCGGGAGCGAACAATGAGCAGTTCTTC
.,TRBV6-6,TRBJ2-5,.,CASSYQGGETQYF,TGTGCCAGCAGTTACCAGGGAGGAGAGACCCAGTACTTC
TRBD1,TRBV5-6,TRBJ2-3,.,CVSSLIRGTDTQYF,TGTGTCAGCAGCTTGATCAGGGGGACAGATACGCAGTATTTT
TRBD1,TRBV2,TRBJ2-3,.,CASRTGIDTQYF,TGTGCCAGCAGGACAGGGATAGATACGCAGTATTTT
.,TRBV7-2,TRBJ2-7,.,CASSALTGRNDEQYF,TGTGCCAGCAGCGCCCTGACAGGCCGTAACGACGAGCAGTACTTC
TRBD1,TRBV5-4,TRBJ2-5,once,CAYRGRQYQETQYF,TGTGCCTACAGGGGACGTCAGTACCAAGAGACCCAGTACTTC